The T cell receptor (beta chain) under discussion was sequenced for a study of blood T cell repertoires in COVID-19. As for the study in general: The samples span acute and convalescent COVID-19 from the United States, Italy and Spain. PBMCs, B-cell-depleted T cells, or T cells were the source of the cDNA or gDNA that made up the material.

The method was immunoSEQ multiplex PCR; TCRdb's version includes in-frame clones alone and lacks a portion of them. The sample lists roughly 100,000 clones, approximately 90% occurring once. V lost 4 bases, J lost 5 bases, and 4 bases stayed unmatched. The V gene's germline CDR1 is SGHNT and CDR2 YENEEA. This CDR3 has 15 amino acids. The sample was peripheral blood. The genes are TRBV11-3 and TRBJ2-1; 11 nucleotides agree with TRBD2. The TCR sequence derives from a woman over 75 in a cohort sampled during active COVID-19. In DNA form, the CDR3 reads TGTGCCAGCAGCTCTCCGGGACTAGCGGACAATGAGCAGTTCTTC. Its translation is CASSSPGLADNEQFF.